These 18 T cell receptor beta chains share one sample of origin, sequenced in a study of blood T cell repertoires in COVID-19 (dated by TCRdb to 2019 to 2021). The library was obtained by the immunoSEQ multiplex PCR assay. TCRdb re-hosts the immuneACCESS table, in-frame sequences only. Its copies lack some clones; in the studies checked, an unresolved V gene accounts for under half of them, and the cause for the rest is not known. In all, the sample holds about 180,000 clones, and approximately 86% of those were seen once. The top ten hold around 0.63% of the sample. Sequencing was carried out using peripheral blood. The receptors shown here come from a man aged 55 to 70 with COVID-19, enrolled during active disease.

This chain uses TRBV2 with TRBJ1-2, with D hard to call. CDR3 length: 14 amino acids. The germline CDR1 and CDR2 sequences are SNHLY and FYNNEI. With 7 bases removed from V and 2 bases from J, the gap between germline ends came to 14 bases. The CDR3 DNA is TGTGCCAGCAACCCACAGAGCTTCAACTATGGCTACACCTTC. Protein: CASNPQSFNYGYTF.

The CDR3 DNA is TGTGCCAGCAGCCCCGGACAGGCCTACAATGAGCAGTTCTTC. Translating gives CASSPGQAYNEQFF. The genes are TRBV5-5 and TRBJ2-1; 7 nucleotides agree with TRBD1. With V trimmed by 4 bases and J by 2 bases, 3 bases remained unmatched. CDR1 and CDR2 (germline): SGHKS, YYEKEE (reference sequence). The CDR3 loop spans 14 amino acids. Based on the CDR3 plus reference TRBV5-5 and TRBJ2-1, the full variable domain is DAGVTQSPTHLIKTRGQQVTLRCSPISGHKSVSWYQQVLGQGPQFIFQYYEKEERGRGNFPDRFSARQFPNYSSELNVNALLLGDSALYLCASSPGQAYNEQFFGPGTRLTVL.

The chain recombines TRBV4-1 with TRBJ2-5; 8 bases are shared with TRBD2. The CDR3 covers 15 residues. V lost 0 bases and J lost 5; bases outside the gene matches: 5. Germline lookup yields CDR1 MGHRA and CDR2 YSYEKL. The CDR3 region is CASSQEREGGETQYF. The CDR3 nucleotides read TGCGCCAGCAGCCAAGAACGGGAGGGAGGGGAGACCCAGTACTTC.

The V gene is TRBV5-4, the J gene TRBJ2-5; D gene unclear. There are 14 residues in the CDR3. The V gene lost 0 bases and the J gene lost 2 bases, with 8 bases spanning the gap. Per the germline V gene, CDR1 is SGHNT and CDR2 is YYREEE (reference sequence). CDR3 sequence reads: CASSLVQKQETQYF. Written as DNA, the CDR3 is TGTGCCAGCAGCTTGGTTCAAAAACAAGAGACCCAGTACTTC.

This clone turned up a few times. The chain combines TRBV3-1 (or the pseudogene TRBV3-2) with TRBJ2-2, with D possibly TRBD2 on 6 matching bases. The CDR3 loop spans 16 amino acids. Trimming removed 0 bases from V and 7 bases from J, with 15 bases in between. Germline V gives CDR1 LGHDT, CDR2 YNNKEL (reference sequence). CDR3 in DNA: TGTGCCAGCAGCCAAGATTCCCTTAGGGGAGGCGGGGAGCTGTTTTTT. This sequence encodes CASSQDSLRGGGELFF.

In this sample, this clone turned up once. The CDR3 nucleotides read TGTGCCAGCACCAGAACAGGGGTTAGCAATCAGCCCCAGCATTTT. This encodes CASTRTGVSNQPQHF. The chain recombines TRBV6-6 with TRBJ1-5; 7 bases match TRBD1. The germline V gene has CDR1 MNHNY and CDR2 SVGAGI (reference sequence). CDR3 length equals 15 residues. The V and J ends lost 7 bases and 0 bases, in that order; junction bases with no gene match: 6.

There are a few counts of this clone. The chain combines TRBV18 with TRBJ1-3; D gene unclear. Per germline, CDR1 KGHSH and CDR2 LQKENI. The germline V and J ends were trimmed by 5 bases and 1 base, with 12 bases remaining between them. This CDR3 comprises 15 residues. The CDR3 spells CASSNREASGNTIYF. The CDR3 DNA sequence: TGTGCCAGCTCAAACCGGGAGGCATCTGGAAACACCATATATTTT.

The chain has TRBV3-1 (or the pseudogene TRBV3-2) and TRBJ1-5, with D perhaps matching TRBD1 (5 bases). The CDR3 length is 15 residues. Per germline, CDR1 LGHDT and CDR2 YNNKEL (reference sequence). V lost 2 bases, J lost 1 base, and 9 bases lay in between. The CDR3 is CASSQRGSSNQPQHF. The CDR3 coding sequence is TGTGCCAGCAGCCAAAGGGGATCGAGCAATCAGCCCCAGCATTTT.

The genes are TRBV27 and TRBJ1-6, with 7 bases aligning to TRBD1. Germline V gives CDR1 MNHEY, CDR2 SMNVEV (reference sequence). The CDR3 runs to 14 residues. After removal of 3 bases from V and 9 bases from J, the junction contained 5 bases not matched to a gene. CDR3 region: CASSLRGPGSPLHF. The CDR3 DNA reads as TGTGCCAGCAGTTTGAGGGGGCCAGGTTCACCCCTCCACTTT.

This clone was seen more than once but under ten times. The chain recombines TRBV28 with TRBJ1-5, with 8 bases aligning to TRBD1. In germline, CDR1 is MDHEN, CDR2 SYDVKM. Trimming removed 6 bases from V and 9 bases from J; junction bases left unmatched: 10. The CDR3 consists of 14 residues. The CDR3 region has the DNA TGTGCCAGCAGACCGACAGGGGACGCGGGGCCCCAGCATTTT. Translating gives CASRPTGDAGPQHF.

The chain carries TRBV24-1 and TRBJ2-3; 8 nucleotides agree with TRBD2. The CDR3 loop spans 16 amino acids. Trimming removed 1 base from V and 4 bases from J; junction bases left unmatched: 6. The germline V gene has CDR1 KGHDR and CDR2 SFDVKD. The CDR3: CATSDFASGGSDTQYF. The CDR3 DNA is TGTGCCACCAGTGATTTTGCCAGCGGGGGATCAGATACGCAGTATTTT.

The V call is TRBV7-8, the J call TRBJ2-1; 9 positions match TRBD2. Germline trimming cut 0 bases from V and 7 bases from J; bases unmatched to any gene: 7. The germline CDR1 and CDR2 sequences are SGHVS and FQNEAQ. The CDR3 is made up of 16 amino acids. CDR3 residues: CASSLAGLAVGNEQFF. CDR3 DNA sequence: TGTGCCAGCAGCTTAGCGGGACTAGCTGTGGGGAATGAGCAGTTCTTC. The whole variable domain, filled in from reference TRBV7-8 and TRBJ2-1, reads GAGVSQSPRYKVAKRGQDVALRCDPISGHVSLFWYQQALGQGPEFLTYFQNEAQLDKSGLPSDRFFAERPEGSVSTLKIQRTQQEDSAVYLCASSLAGLAVGNEQFFGPGTRLTVL.

This chain joins TRBV3-1 (or the pseudogene TRBV3-2) and TRBJ2-7, with D maybe TRBD2 (6 bases). Trimming left V 4 bases short and J 7 bases short, with 17 bases between. CDR1 and CDR2 from the germline V gene are LGHDT and YNNKEL (reference sequence). The CDR3 covers 14 residues. CDR3 in amino acids: CASSLSGSLEEQYF. Written as DNA, the CDR3 is TGTGCCAGCAGCCTCAGCGGGTCCCTCGAAGAGCAGTACTTC.

The chain joins TRBV7-8 to TRBJ1-1; D is ambiguous. The germline V gene encodes CDR1 SGHVS and CDR2 FQNEAQ. There are 12 residues in the CDR3. V was shortened by 5 bases and J by 5 bases, with 9 bases between the two germline ends. Written as DNA, the CDR3 is TGTGCCAGCAGCCTAAGCATAACTGAAGCTTTCTTT. Its protein product is CASSLSITEAFF.

This chain uses TRBV7-9 with TRBJ1-5; TRBD1 matches 11 bases. V was pared by 5 bases and J by 7 bases, with 4 bases of the junction left unmatched. The length of the CDR3 is 14 residues. Germline V CDR1 and CDR2: SEHNR, FQNEAQ (reference sequence). CDR3 bases: TGTGCCAGCAGCCCGGGACAGGGGGAACAGCCCCAGCATTTT. Protein product: CASSPGQGEQPQHF.

The chain combines TRBV27 with TRBJ2-7; maybe TRBD2 (7 bases). The CDR3 length is 14 residues. The germline V gene encodes CDR1 MNHEY and CDR2 SMNVEV (reference sequence). Trimming shortened V by 2 bases and J by 3 bases, and 11 bases separated the two germline ends. In nucleotides, the CDR3 is TGTGCCAGCAGTTTAAGGGGGGGCTACTACGAGCAGTACTTC. Its protein is CASSLRGGYYEQYF.

The chain employs TRBV3-1 (or the pseudogene TRBV3-2) and TRBJ2-7; weak D call: TRBD2 (5 bases). This CDR3 spans 17 amino acids. Trimming pared 0 bases from V and 2 bases from J, leaving 17 bases between. Germline loops: CDR1 LGHDT, CDR2 YNNKEL (reference sequence). The CDR3 region is CASSQEIRDSETYEQYF. For the CDR3, the DNA is TGTGCCAGCAGCCAAGAAATTCGGGATTCAGAGACCTACGAGCAGTACTTC.

V and J are TRBV11-3 and TRBJ2-1, with D perhaps TRBD1 (6 bases). Germline lookup yields CDR1 SGHNT and CDR2 YENEEA. V dropped 0 bases and J dropped 4 bases, with 7 bases sitting between them. The CDR3 runs 14 residues. DNA for the CDR3: TGTGCCAGCAGCTTAGAGGACAGATACAATGAGCAGTTCTTC. Amino acids: CASSLEDRYNEQFF.